This T cell receptor beta chain was profiled in a study of human versus mouse CDR3 diversity and MHC coevolution. The protocol was immunoSEQ multiplex PCR, while the TCRdb copy is restricted to in-frame clones and leaves out a portion. The top ten hold approximately 1.5% of the sample, which has 75,000 to 90,000 clones, approximately 92% seen once. V shed 6 bases and J 4 bases; nucleotides not matched to a gene: 9. The CDR3 consists of 15 residues. CDR1 MDHEN and CDR2 SYDVKM come from the germline V gene. The chain uses TRBV28 and TRBJ2-7; 10 bases match TRBD2. The sample was naive CD4+ T cells from blood. Subset here: CD45RO-negative CD62L-positive naive CD4 T cells. The TCR sequence derives from a person aged 25 to 69 in good health. The CDR3 protein is CASRPAGGPSYEQYF. The CDR3 nucleotides are TGTGCCAGCAGGCCAGCGGGAGGGCCTTCTTACGAGCAGTACTTC.